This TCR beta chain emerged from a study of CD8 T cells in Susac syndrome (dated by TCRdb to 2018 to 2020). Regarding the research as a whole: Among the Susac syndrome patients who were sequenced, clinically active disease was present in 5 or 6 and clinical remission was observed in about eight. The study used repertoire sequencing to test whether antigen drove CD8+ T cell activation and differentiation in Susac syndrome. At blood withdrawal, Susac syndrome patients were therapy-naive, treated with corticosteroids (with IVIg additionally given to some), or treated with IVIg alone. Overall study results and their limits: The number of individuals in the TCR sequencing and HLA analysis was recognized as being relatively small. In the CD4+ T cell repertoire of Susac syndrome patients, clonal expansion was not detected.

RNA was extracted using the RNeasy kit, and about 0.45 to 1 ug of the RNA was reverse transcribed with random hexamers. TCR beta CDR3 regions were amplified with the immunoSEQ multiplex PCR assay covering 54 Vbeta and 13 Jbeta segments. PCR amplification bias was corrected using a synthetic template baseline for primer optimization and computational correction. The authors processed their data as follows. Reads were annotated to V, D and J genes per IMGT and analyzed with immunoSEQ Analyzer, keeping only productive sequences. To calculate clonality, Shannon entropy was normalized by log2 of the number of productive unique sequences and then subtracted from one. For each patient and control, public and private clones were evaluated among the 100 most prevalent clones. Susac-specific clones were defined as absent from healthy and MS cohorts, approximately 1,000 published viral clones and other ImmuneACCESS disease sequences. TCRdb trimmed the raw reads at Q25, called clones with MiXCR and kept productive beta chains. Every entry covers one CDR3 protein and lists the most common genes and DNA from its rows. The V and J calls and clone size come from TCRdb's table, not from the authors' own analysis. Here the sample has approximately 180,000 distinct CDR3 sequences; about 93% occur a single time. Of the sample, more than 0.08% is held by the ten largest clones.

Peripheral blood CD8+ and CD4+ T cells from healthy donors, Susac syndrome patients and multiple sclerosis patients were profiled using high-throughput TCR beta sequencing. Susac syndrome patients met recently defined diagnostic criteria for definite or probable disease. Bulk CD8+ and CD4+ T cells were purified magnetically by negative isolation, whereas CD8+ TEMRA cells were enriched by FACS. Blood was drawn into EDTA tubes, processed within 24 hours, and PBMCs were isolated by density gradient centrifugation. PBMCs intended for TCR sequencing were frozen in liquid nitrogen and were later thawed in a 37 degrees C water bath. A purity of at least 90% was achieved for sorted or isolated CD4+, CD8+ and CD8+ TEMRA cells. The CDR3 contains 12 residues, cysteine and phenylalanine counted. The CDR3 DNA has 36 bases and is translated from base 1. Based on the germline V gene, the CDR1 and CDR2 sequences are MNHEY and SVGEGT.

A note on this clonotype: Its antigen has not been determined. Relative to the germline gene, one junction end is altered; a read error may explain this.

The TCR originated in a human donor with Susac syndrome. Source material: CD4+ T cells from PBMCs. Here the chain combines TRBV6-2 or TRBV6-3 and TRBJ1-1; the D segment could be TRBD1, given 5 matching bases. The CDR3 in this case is CASGRQNAEAFF. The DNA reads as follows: TGTGCCAGCGGGAGACAGAACGCTGAAGCTTTCTTT.